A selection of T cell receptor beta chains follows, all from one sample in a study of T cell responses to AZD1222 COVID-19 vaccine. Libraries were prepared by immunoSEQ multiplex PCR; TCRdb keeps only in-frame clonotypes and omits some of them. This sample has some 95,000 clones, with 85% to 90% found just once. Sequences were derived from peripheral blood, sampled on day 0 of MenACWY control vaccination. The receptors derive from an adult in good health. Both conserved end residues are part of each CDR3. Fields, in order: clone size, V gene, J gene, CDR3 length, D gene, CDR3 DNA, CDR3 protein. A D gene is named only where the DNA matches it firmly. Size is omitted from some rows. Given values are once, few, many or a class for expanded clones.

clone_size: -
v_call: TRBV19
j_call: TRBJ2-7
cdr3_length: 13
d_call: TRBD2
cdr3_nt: TGTGCCAGTACGCCAAGCGGGGGTTACGAGCAGTACTTC
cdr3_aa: CASTPSGGYEQYF

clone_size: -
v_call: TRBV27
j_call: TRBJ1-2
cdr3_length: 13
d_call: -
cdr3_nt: TGTGCCAGCGGAAATCAGGGGCCATATGGCTACACCTTC
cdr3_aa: CASGNQGPYGYTF

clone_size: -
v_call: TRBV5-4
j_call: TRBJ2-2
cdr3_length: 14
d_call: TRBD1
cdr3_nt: TGTGCCAGCAGGCAGACAGGGGGCACCGGGGAGCTGTTTTTT
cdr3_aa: CASRQTGGTGELFF

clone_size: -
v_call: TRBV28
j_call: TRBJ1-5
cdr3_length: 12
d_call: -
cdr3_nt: TGTGCCAGCAGGTCGGGGATTCGTCCCCAGCATTTT
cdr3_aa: CASRSGIRPQHF

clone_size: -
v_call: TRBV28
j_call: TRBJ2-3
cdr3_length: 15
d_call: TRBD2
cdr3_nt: TGTGCCAGCAGAGCTAGCGGGGGGAACACAGATACGCAGTATTTT
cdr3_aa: CASRASGGNTDTQYF

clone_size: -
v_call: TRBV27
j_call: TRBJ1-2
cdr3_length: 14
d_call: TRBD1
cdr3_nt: TGTGCCAGCAGTTTAGGGACAGGGACCTATGGCTACACCTTC
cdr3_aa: CASSLGTGTYGYTF

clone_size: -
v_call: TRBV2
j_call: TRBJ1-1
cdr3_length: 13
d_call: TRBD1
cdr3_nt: TGTGCCAGCAAGAAGGGACAGGGTTATGAAGCTTTCTTT
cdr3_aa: CASKKGQGYEAFF

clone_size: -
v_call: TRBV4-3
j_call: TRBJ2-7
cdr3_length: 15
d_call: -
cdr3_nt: TGCGCCAGCAGCCAAGGGTGGGGCTCCTCCTACGAGCAGTACTTC
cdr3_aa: CASSQGWGSSYEQYF

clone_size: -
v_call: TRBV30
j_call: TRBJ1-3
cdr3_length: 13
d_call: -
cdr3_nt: TGTGCCTGGGAGATCTCGGGCGGAAACACCATATATTTT
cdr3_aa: CAWEISGGNTIYF

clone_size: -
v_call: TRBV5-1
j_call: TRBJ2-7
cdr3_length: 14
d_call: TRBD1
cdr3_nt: TGCGCCAGCAGCAGCGGACAGGGCGCCTACGAGCAGTACTTC
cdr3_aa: CASSSGQGAYEQYF

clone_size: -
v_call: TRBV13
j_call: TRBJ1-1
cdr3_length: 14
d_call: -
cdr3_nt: TGTGCCAGCAGCTTGGTGGGAGGGAACACTGAAGCTTTCTTT
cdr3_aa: CASSLVGGNTEAFF

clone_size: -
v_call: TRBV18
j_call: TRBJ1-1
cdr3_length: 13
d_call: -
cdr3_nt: TGTGCCAGCTCACTGGTCGGGGGGACTGAAGCTTTCTTT
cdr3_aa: CASSLVGGTEAFF

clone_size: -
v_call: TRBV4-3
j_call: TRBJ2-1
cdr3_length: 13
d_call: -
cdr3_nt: TGCGCCAGCAGCCAAGACAGCTACAATGAGCAGTTCTTC
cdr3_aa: CASSQDSYNEQFF

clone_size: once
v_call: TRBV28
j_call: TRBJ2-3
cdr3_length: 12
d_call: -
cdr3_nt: TGTGCCAGCAGTTTATACGCAGATACGCAGTATTTT
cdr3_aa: CASSLYADTQYF

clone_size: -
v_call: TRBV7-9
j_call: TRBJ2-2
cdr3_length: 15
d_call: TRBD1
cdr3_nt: TGTGCCAGCAGCGGACAGGGGGCGACCACCGGGGAGCTGTTTTTT
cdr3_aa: CASSGQGATTGELFF

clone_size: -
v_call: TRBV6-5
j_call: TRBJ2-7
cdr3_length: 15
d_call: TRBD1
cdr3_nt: TGTGCCAGCAGTCGGGACAGGGGGCAATCCTACGAGCAGTACTTC
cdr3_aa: CASSRDRGQSYEQYF

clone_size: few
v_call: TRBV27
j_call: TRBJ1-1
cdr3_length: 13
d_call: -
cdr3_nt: TGTGCCAGCAGTTTGTTGGATTCCACTGAAGCTTTCTTT
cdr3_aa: CASSLLDSTEAFF

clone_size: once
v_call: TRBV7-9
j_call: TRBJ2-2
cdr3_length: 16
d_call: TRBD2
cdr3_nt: TGTGCCAGCAGCTTACTAGCGGGGGGTTACACCGGGGAGCTGTTTTTT
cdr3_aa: CASSLLAGGYTGELFF

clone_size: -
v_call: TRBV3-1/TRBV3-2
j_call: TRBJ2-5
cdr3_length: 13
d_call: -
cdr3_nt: TGTGCCAGCAGCCCAACTCCCAGAGAGACCCAGTACTTC
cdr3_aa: CASSPTPRETQYF

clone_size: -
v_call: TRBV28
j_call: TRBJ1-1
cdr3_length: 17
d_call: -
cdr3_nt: TGTGCCAGCAGTTTAAGTCCAAGTTTAAGCAGGGCTAGGGAAGCTTTCTTT
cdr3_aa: CASSLSPSLSRAREAFF

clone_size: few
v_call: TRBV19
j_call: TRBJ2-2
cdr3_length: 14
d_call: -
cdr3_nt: TGTGCCAGTAGTATTGGTGAAGGGCAGGGTGGGCTGTTTTTT
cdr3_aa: CASSIGEGQGGLFF

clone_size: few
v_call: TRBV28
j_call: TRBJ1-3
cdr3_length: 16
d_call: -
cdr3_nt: TGTGCCAGCAGAACCGGGTCCTTTAACTCTGGAAACACCATATATTTT
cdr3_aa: CASRTGSFNSGNTIYF

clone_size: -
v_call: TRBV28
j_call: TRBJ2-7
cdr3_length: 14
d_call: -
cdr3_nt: TGTGCCAGCAGTTTAAAAGACCTCTCCTACGAGCAGTACTTC
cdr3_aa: CASSLKDLSYEQYF

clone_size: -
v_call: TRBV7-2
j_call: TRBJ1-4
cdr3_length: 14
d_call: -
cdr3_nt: TGTGCCAGCAGCTTAAGGGAGGGTAATGAAAAACTGTTTTTT
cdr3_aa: CASSLREGNEKLFF

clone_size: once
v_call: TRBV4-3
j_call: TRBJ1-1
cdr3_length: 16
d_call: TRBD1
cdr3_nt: TGCGCCAGCAGCCAAGATGACAGGGGGCGCAGCACTGAAGCTTTCTTT
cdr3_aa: CASSQDDRGRSTEAFF

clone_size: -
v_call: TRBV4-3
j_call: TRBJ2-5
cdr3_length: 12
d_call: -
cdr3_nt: TGCGCCAGCAGCCAAGATCCAGCCCTTGAGTACTTC
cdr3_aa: CASSQDPALEYF

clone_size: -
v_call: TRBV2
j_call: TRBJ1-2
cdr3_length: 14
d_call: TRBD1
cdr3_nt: TGTGCCAGCAGAGGGACAGGGGGCATCTATGGCTACACCTTC
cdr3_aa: CASRGTGGIYGYTF

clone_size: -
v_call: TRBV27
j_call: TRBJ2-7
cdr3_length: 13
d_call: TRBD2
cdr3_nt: TGTGCCAGCAGTTTGGGACTAGCCTACGAGCAGTACTTC
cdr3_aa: CASSLGLAYEQYF

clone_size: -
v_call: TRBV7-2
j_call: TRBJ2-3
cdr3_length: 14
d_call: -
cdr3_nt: TGTGCCAGCAGCCCAACTCTTAACACAGATACGCAGTATTTT
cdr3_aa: CASSPTLNTDTQYF

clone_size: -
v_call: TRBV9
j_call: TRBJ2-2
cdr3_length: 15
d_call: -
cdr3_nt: TGTGCCAGCAACAAAGGTTCCGTGGGGACCGGGGAGCTGTTTTTT
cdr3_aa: CASNKGSVGTGELFF

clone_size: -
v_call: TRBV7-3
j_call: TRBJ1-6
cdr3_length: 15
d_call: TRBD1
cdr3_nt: TGTGCCAGCAGCCCGCAAGGGACAGAAGGTTCACCCCTCCACTTT
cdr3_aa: CASSPQGTEGSPLHF

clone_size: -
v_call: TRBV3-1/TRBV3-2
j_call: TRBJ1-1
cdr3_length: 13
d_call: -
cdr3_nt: TGTGCCAGCAGCCAAGATCTTGGGTCTGAAGCTTTCTTT
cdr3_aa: CASSQDLGSEAFF

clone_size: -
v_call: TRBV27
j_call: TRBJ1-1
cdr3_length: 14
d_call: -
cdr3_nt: TGTGCCAGCAGTTTCAGGGGAGTTAACACTGAAGCTTTCTTT
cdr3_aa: CASSFRGVNTEAFF

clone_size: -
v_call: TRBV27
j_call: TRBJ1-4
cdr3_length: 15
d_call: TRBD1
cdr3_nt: TGTGCCAGCAGTGGGACAGGGGGCTCAGTTGGAAAACTGTTTTTT
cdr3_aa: CASSGTGGSVGKLFF

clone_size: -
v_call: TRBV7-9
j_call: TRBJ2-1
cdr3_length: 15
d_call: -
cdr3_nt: TGTGCCAGCAGCTTTTGGGGCGGGGTAAGGGATGAGCAGTTCTTC
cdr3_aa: CASSFWGGVRDEQFF

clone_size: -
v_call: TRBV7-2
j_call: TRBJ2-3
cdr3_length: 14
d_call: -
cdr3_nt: TGTGCCAGCAGCTTCGGGCGGCGGGGTGATACGCAGTATTTT
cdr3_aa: CASSFGRRGDTQYF

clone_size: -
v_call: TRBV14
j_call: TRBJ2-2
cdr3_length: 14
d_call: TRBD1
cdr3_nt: TGTGCCAGCAGCCTTGACAGGGGGTCCGGGGAGCTGTTTTTT
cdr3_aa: CASSLDRGSGELFF

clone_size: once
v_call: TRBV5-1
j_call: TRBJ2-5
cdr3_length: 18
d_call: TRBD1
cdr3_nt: TGCGCCAGCAGACTCGATCAGATAAACAGGGGGCTGAGGGAGACCCAGTACTTC
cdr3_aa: CASRLDQINRGLRETQYF

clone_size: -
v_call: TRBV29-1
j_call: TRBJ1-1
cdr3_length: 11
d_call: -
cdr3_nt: TGCAGCGGTTTAGAGAACACTGAAGCTTTCTTT
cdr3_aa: CSGLENTEAFF

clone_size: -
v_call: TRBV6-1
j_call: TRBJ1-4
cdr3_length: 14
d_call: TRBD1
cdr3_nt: TGTGCCAGCAGTGACAGGGGGTGGCGAGAAAAACTGTTTTTT
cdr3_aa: CASSDRGWREKLFF

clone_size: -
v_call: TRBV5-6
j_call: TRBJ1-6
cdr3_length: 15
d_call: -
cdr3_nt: TGTGCCAGCAGCGATCGCCAGGGAATTGACTCACCCCTCCACTTT
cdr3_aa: CASSDRQGIDSPLHF

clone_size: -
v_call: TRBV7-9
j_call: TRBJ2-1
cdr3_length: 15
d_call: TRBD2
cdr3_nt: TGTGCCAGCAGCTTGTCGGGAGGTCACCCCAATGAGCAGTTCTTC
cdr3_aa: CASSLSGGHPNEQFF